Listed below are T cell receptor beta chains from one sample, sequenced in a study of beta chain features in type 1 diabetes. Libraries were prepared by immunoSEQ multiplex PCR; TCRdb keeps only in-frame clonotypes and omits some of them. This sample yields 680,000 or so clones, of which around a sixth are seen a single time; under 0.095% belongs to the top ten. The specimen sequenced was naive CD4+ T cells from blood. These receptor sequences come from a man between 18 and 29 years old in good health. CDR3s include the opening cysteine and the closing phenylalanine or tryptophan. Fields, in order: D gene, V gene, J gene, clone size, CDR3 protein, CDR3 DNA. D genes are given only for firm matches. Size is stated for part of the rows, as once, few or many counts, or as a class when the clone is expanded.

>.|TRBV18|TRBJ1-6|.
CASSLDNGSPLHF
TGTGCCAGCTCACTGGACAATGGTTCACCCCTCCACTTT
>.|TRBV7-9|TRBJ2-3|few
CASSLPDTQYF
TGTGCCAGCAGCTTGCCAGATACGCAGTATTTT
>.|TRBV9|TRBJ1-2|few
CASSVLGASNGYTF
TGTGCCAGCAGCGTATTGGGGGCCTCCAATGGCTACACCTTC
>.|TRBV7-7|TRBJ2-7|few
CASSLQAGIGYEQYF
TGTGCCAGCAGCTTACAGGCAGGGATTGGCTACGAGCAGTACTTC
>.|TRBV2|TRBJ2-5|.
CASTLGPLSGETQYF
TGTGCCAGCACCCTCGGACCCCTCTCCGGGGAGACCCAGTACTTC
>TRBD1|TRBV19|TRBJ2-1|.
CASSQGQGYRNEQFF
TGTGCCAGTAGTCAAGGACAGGGTTATCGAAATGAGCAGTTCTTC
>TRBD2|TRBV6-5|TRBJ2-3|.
CASRTSGGSDTQYF
TGTGCCAGCAGAACAAGCGGGGGATCAGATACGCAGTATTTT
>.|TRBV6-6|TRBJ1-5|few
CASSRTANQPQHF
TGTGCCAGCAGTAGGACGGCCAATCAGCCCCAGCATTTT
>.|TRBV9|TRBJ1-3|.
CASRRSSGNTIYF
TGTGCCAGCAGACGGAGTTCTGGAAACACCATATATTTT
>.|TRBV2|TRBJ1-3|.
CASSEAGYNLLSGNTIYF
TGTGCCAGCAGTGAGGCAGGATATAACTTGTTGTCTGGAAACACCATATATTTT
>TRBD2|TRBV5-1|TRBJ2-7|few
CASSLLAGGSDYEQYF
TGCGCCAGCAGCTTGCTAGCGGGGGGCTCCGACTACGAGCAGTACTTC
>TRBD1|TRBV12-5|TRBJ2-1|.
CASGLVLWGQGTSKQFF
TGTGCTAGTGGTTTGGTACTCTGGGGACAGGGGACCTCCAAGCAGTTCTTC
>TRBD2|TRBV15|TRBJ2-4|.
CATSRAGGRQIAKNIQYF
TGTGCCACCAGCAGAGCTGGCGGGAGGCAGATAGCCAAAAACATTCAGTACTTC
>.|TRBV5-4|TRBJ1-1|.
CASAQDPNTEAFF
TGTGCCAGCGCGCAGGATCCCAACACTGAAGCTTTCTTT
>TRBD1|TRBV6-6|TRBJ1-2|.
CATSGQARANYGYTF
TGTGCCACCTCGGGACAGGCACGAGCTAACTATGGCTACACCTTC
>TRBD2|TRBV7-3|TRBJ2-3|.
CASTPGGINTQYF
TGTGCCAGCACTCCGGGGGGGATAAATACGCAGTATTTT
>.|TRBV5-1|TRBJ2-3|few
CASKQGTADTQYF
TGCGCCAGCAAACAGGGTACGGCAGATACGCAGTATTTT
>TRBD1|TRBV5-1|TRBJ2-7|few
CASSLVSGTGVEQYF
TGCGCCAGCAGCTTGGTATCCGGGACAGGGGTCGAGCAGTACTTC
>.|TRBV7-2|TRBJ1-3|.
CASSGAGYSGNTIYF
TGTGCCAGCAGCGGCGCAGGGTACTCTGGAAACACCATATATTTT
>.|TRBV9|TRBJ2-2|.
CASRGRGTNTGELFF
TGTGCCAGCAGAGGACGGGGAACGAACACCGGGGAGCTGTTTTTT
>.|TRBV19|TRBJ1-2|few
CASSIRGGGVF
TGTGCCAGTAGTATTCGGGGCGGCGGAGTTTTC
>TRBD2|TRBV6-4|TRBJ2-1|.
CASSVSGLVRNNEQFF
TGTGCCAGCAGTGTCTCTGGACTAGTTCGGAACAATGAGCAGTTCTTC
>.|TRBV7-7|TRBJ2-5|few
CASSLVAGSGETQYF
TGTGCCAGCAGCCTAGTAGCCGGGAGCGGAGAGACCCAGTACTTC
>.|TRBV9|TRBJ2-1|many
CASSVYNEQFF
TGTGCCAGCAGCGTGTACAATGAGCAGTTCTTC
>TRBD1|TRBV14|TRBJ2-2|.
CASSQLGTGKVFF
TGTGCCAGCAGCCAACTGGGGACAGGGAAGGTGTTTTTT
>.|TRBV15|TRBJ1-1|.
CATSRDGGMNTEAFF
TGTGCCACCAGCAGAGATGGGGGGATGAACACTGAAGCTTTCTTT
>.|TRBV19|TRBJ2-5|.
CASSTRGAGETQYF
TGTGCCAGTAGTACCCGCGGGGCTGGCGAGACCCAGTACTTC
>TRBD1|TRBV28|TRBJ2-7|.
CASSSTGLSSYEQYF
TGTGCCAGCAGTTCGACAGGGCTTAGCTCCTACGAGCAGTACTTC
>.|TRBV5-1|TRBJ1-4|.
CASSSAGAGEKLFF
TGCGCCAGCAGCTCGGCAGGGGCTGGTGAAAAACTGTTTTTT
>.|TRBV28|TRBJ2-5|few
CASSLRQTQYF
TGTGCCAGCAGTCTACGGCAGACCCAGTACTTC
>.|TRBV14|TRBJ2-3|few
CASSQGRTTDTQYF
TGTGCCAGCAGCCAAGGAAGGACTACAGATACGCAGTATTTT
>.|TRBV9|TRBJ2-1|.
CASSVSGIYEQFF
TGTGCCAGCAGCGTTTCAGGGATTTATGAGCAGTTCTTC